This T cell receptor beta chain comes out of a study of radiation and T cells in renal cell carcinoma. This sample's time point: blood 4 weeks post-SBRT, at nephrectomy. The treatment was: 15 Gy SBRT to primary tumor, nephrectomy 4 weeks later. Nephrectomy followed 15 Gy stereotactic body radiation by 4 weeks. The patient's renal cell carcinoma had clear cell pathology. Notes on the study in general: Baseline intratumoral clonotype presence is unknown without pretreatment biopsies. In blood, top tumor clones expanded by 2 weeks, shrinking by 4.

A note on this clone: What it binds is unknown.

Method: immunoSEQ multiplex PCR; TCRdb's copy keeps in-frame clones and lacks some. The top ten clones hold 6% to 9% of a sample with just over 95,000 clones, around 84% of them seen once. The length of the CDR3 is 15 residues. V lost 1 base and J lost 10, with 20 bases in between. Looked up from germline, CDR1 is SEHNR and CDR2 is FQNEAQ (reference sequence). This TCR derives from a man in his 60s with renal cell carcinoma. The chain has TRBV7-9 and TRBJ2-7; D is possibly TRBD1 or TRBD2 (6 bases each). Sequencing was performed on blood, taken from a patient whose treatment included radiotherapy and nephrectomy. For the CDR3, the DNA is TGTGCCAGCAGCTTAGGCTCAGGGGAAGTCGGGGGTCAGTACTTC. Translated: CASSLGSGEVGGQYF.